This T cell receptor beta chain was sequenced in a study of T-cell reconstitution after alpha-beta-depleted transplantation in children (dated by TCRdb to between 2015 and 2016). For the wider study: The study quantitatively tracked T-cell immune reconstitution after TCRalphabeta/CD19-depleted allogeneic hematopoietic cell transplantation in children using TCR repertoire profiling. General conclusions and limits of the study: In some patients, the high TCRbeta diversity seen at day 60 was put down to recipient T cells and intrathymic progenitors that had survived conditioning. The frequencies of hyperexpanded clones fell over the following months, and after one year, T-cell counts and TCRbeta diversity were mostly attributed to newly produced T cells. About two months after transplant, the apparently early recovery of alphabetaT-cell counts reportedly depended on just several hundred clones that had expanded rapidly and came from non-depleted graft cells.

This clonotype was recorded a few times. It has no known antigen specificity. Base quality data are lacking; no much larger clone is found one base away. Sequences MNHEY (CDR1) and SVGEGT (CDR2) are obtained from the germline V gene. At the junction V is shortened by 2 bases and J by 7 bases, with 8 bases in between. The CDR3 measures 13 amino acids from cysteine to phenylalanine. Here the CDR3 DNA is all that survives: 39 bases in frame from base 1. Libraries were prepared through PCR. The sample was run on an Illumina HiSeq 2500. TCR library preparation used molecular barcoding, with unique molecular identifiers applied to normalize quantification of the TCRbeta repertoire. TCRdb cleaned the public reads at Q25 with fastp, built clones with MiXCR and kept in-frame beta chains. A single entry per CDR3 protein holds the most common genes and DNA from its merged rows. The sample includes approximately 520,000 distinct CDR3 sequences, with about an eighth observed a single time. The ten largest make up 12% to 15% of the sample.

The meaning of the sample's treatment or condition label: allogeneic hematopoietic cell transplantation with graft depleted of TCRalphabeta T cells and CD19 B cells. The children who served as transplant recipients had been given grafts of TCRalphabeta/CD19-depleted allogeneic hematopoietic cells. This sequence was found in a female patient under 10 years old who had a stem cell transplant for aplastic anemia, so the T cells may come from the graft donor. This specimen consisted of PBMCs, mostly from graft donor cells, obtained 180 days after TCRalphabeta/CD19-depleted stem cell transplant. The chain uses TRBV6-2 or TRBV6-3 and TRBJ2-2, with TRBD2 as a weak D call on 5 bases. The nucleotide sequence is TGTGCCAGCAGTTACGAGGGAGTCGGGGAGCTGTTTTTT. It encodes CASSYEGVGELFF.